Presented here are 2 T cell receptor beta chains from one specimen sequenced in a study of OX40 agonist ivuxolimab in advanced cancers. Only in-frame clones appear in the TCRdb table, and some are missing; sequencing was by immunoSEQ multiplex PCR. The repertoire consists of tens of thousands of clones, with over 80% occurring once and the leading ten covering around 20%. Material: CD4+ or CD8+ T cells sorted from blood, obtained in a trial of the OX40 agonist ivuxolimab. These receptors came from an adult with an advanced solid tumor such as melanoma, head and neck, liver or kidney cancer.

V gene TRBV27 combines with J gene TRBJ1-1; D is unresolved. Trimming shortened V by 5 bases and J by 7 bases, and 14 bases separated the two germline ends. Germline CDR1 is MNHEY and CDR2 is SMNVEV (reference sequence). The CDR3 has 13 residues. DNA for the CDR3: TGTGCCAGCAGTCCCCGCTGGGCCCATGAAGCTTTCTTT. Translated, it gives CASSPRWAHEAFF.

The chain employs TRBV7-2 and TRBJ2-5; a weak D match, TRBD1 (5 bases). The CDR3 has 13 amino acids. V was cut by 6 bases and J by 0 bases, with 8 bases left in between. Germline CDR1 reads SGHTA; CDR2 reads FQGNSA. The CDR3 spells CASSLGHQETQYF. The CDR3 DNA sequence: TGTGCCAGCAGTTTGGGGCACCAAGAGACCCAGTACTTC.